This T cell receptor (beta chain) is from a study of blood T cell repertoires in COVID-19. As handled by the study authors: Counts of nucleated cells, estimated from reference gene primer amplification, were obtained. Produced via immunoSEQ multiplex PCR; TCRdb's table is partial and in-frame only. The V and J calls and clone size were taken over from that table, and D and trimming were inferred from the DNA. The table has a few hundred thousand clones, about four fifths seen once. CDR3 size: 16 residues. The germline V gene has CDR1 LGHNA and CDR2 YSLEER. V was pared by 1 base and J by 3 bases, with 7 bases of the junction left unmatched.

The chain uses TRBV4-3 and TRBJ2-7, with 9 nucleotides matching TRBD1. This receptor was obtained from a woman younger than 30 with acute or convalescent COVID-19. Sequencing input: peripheral blood. This CDR3 reads CASSQGEGTGSYEQYF. CDR3 nucleotide sequence: TGCGCCAGCAGCCAAGGAGAAGGGACAGGGAGCTACGAGCAGTACTTC.